This TCR beta chain was sequenced during a study of blood T cell repertoires in COVID-19. This clone was seen more than once but under ten times. Libraries were prepared by immunoSEQ multiplex PCR; TCRdb keeps only in-frame clonotypes and omits some of them. The data hold approximately 240,000 clones, with roughly 81% observed a single time. The source is a man aged 45-65 years who had recovered from COVID-19. Sample: peripheral blood.

In DNA form, the CDR3 reads TGTGCCTCCCATATAGAGGGATTGAACACTGAAGCTTTCTTT. Translated, it gives CASHIEGLNTEAFF. This sequence joins TRBV18 and TRBJ1-1, with D unclear. This CDR3 has 14 amino acids. V dropped 11 bases and J dropped 0 bases, with 16 bases sitting between them. Germline V gene sequence: CDR1 KGHSH, CDR2 LQKENI.